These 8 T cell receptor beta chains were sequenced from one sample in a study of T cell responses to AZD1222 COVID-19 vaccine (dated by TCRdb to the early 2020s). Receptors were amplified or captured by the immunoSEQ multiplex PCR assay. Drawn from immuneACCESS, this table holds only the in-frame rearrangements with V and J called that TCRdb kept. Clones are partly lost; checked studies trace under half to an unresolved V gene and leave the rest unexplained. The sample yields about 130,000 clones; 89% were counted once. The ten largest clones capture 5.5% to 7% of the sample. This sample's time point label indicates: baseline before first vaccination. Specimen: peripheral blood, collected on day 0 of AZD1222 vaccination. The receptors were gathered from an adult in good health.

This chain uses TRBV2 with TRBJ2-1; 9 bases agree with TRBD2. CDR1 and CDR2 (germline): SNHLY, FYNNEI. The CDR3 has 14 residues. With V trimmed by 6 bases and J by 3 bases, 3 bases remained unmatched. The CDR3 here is CASRGTSSYNEQFF. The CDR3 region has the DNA TGTGCCAGCAGGGGGACTAGCAGCTACAATGAGCAGTTCTTC.

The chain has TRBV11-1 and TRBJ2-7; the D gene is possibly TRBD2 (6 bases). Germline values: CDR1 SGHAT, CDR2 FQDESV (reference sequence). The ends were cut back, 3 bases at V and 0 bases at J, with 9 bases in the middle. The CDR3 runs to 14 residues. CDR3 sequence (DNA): TGTGCCAGCAGCTTGTGGGGGGTCTCCTACGAGCAGTACTTC. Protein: CASSLWGVSYEQYF.

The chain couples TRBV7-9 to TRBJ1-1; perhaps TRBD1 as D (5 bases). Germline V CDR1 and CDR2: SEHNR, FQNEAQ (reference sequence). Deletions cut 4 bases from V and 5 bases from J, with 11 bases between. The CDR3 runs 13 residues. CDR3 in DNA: TGTGCCAGCAGCTGGGACGTCCGGACTGAAGCTTTCTTT. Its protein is CASSWDVRTEAFF.

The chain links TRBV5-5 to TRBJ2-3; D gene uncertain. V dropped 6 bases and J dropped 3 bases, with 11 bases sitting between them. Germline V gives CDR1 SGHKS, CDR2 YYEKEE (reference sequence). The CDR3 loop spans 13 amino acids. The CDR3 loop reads CASTGPATDTQYF. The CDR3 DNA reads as TGTGCCAGCACAGGCCCGGCGACAGATACGCAGTATTTT.

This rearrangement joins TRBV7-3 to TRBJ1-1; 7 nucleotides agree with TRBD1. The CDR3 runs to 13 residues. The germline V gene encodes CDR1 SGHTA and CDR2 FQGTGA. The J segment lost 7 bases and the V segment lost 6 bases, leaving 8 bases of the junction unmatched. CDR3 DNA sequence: TGTGCCAGCAGACCTACAGGGGCAGGTGAAGCTTTCTTT. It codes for CASRPTGAGEAFF.

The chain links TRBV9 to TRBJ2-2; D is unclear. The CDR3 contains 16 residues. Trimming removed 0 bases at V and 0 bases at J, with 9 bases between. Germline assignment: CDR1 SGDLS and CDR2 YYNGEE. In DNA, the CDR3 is TGTGCCAGCAGCGTAGGAAACCTGGCGAACACCGGGGAGCTGTTTTTT. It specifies CASSVGNLANTGELFF.

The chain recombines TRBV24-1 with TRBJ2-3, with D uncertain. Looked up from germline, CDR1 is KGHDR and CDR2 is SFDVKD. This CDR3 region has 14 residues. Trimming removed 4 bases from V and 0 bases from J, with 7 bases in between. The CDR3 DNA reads TGTGCCACCAGTGACCCCGACAGCACAGATACGCAGTATTTT. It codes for CATSDPDSTDTQYF.

CDR3 DNA: TGTGCCAGCAGACAGGGGGAGGACACTGAAGCTTTCTTT. Protein product: CASRQGEDTEAFF. The chain couples TRBV2 to TRBJ1-1; TRBD1 aligns across 8 bases. CDR3 length equals 13 residues. J gave up 3 bases and V 6 bases, and 3 bases lay outside the gene matches. The germline gives CDR1 SNHLY, CDR2 FYNNEI.